The 24 T cell receptor beta chains in this list originate from one sample, sequenced in a study of blood T cell repertoires in COVID-19. The data were produced by immunoSEQ multiplex PCR, yet TCRdb's version contains in-frame clones alone and is incomplete. Of approximately 34,000 clones in the sample, 87% were seen once. Sequences were obtained from peripheral blood. The receptors were sampled from a man aged 55-75 years with active COVID-19.

The V call is TRBV30, the J call TRBJ2-3; weak D call: TRBD2 (6 bases). V dropped 5 bases and J dropped 1 base, with 13 bases sitting between them. Germline CDR1 is GTSNPN and CDR2 is SVGIG (reference sequence). The CDR3 length is 14 residues. The CDR3 DNA follows: TGTGCCTGGGAGGGCGGAGGGGGCACAGATACGCAGTATTTT. It encodes CAWEGGGGTDTQYF.

This clone was recorded once. The chain carries TRBV7-9 and TRBJ2-1; 11 bases line up with TRBD2. CDR1 is SEHNR and CDR2 is FQNEAQ in the germline V gene (reference sequence). J gave up 7 bases and V 3 bases, and 14 bases lay outside the gene matches. The CDR3 is made up of 18 amino acids. Here the CDR3 reads CASSFPPRLAGRNNEQFF. The CDR3 DNA follows: TGTGCCAGCAGCTTCCCCCCTCGACTAGCGGGGAGGAATAATGAGCAGTTCTTC.

J is TRBJ1-2 and V is TRBV29-1; 7 bases are shared with TRBD1. Unmatched junction bases numbered 4, after V lost 3 bases and J lost 3 bases. The germline V gene has CDR1 SQVTM and CDR2 ANQGSEA. The CDR3 has 13 amino acids. The CDR3, as DNA: TGCAGCGTTGAGGGCAGGGGGGACTATGGCTACACCTTC. Its protein product is CSVEGRGDYGYTF.

This sequence joins TRBV6-2 or TRBV6-3 and TRBJ2-7; 9 nucleotides align to TRBD1. CDR1 is MNHEY and CDR2 is SVGEGT in the germline V gene. V lost 3 bases, J lost 1 base, and 10 bases stayed unmatched. CDR3 size: 17 residues. As DNA, the CDR3 is TGTGCCAGCAGTTATGCCGCGCCGGGACAGGGTTCCTACGAGCAGTACTTC. Protein product: CASSYAAPGQGSYEQYF.

The chain employs TRBV11-2 and TRBJ2-7; 7 bases line up with TRBD1. The CDR3 has 15 amino acids. The germline gives CDR1 SGHAT, CDR2 FQNNGV. The trim removed 5 bases at V and 7 bases at J, leaving 14 bases unmatched. The CDR3: CASSHPQGDVWEQYF. For the CDR3, the DNA is TGTGCCAGCAGCCATCCCCAGGGGGACGTGTGGGAGCAGTACTTC. Full variable domain (rest looked up from reference TRBV11-2 and TRBJ2-7): EAGVAQSPRYKIIEKRQSVAFWCNPISGHATLYWYQQILGQGPKLLIQFQNNGVVDDSQLPKDRFSAERLKGVDSTLKIQPAKLEDSAVYLCASSHPQGDVWEQYFGPGTRLTVT.

This rearrangement joins TRBV7-9 to TRBJ1-3, with 8 bases that match TRBD1. Germline CDR1 and CDR2: SEHNR and FQNEAQ (reference sequence). This CDR3 is 16 amino acids long. Germline trimming cut 5 bases from V and 0 bases from J; bases unmatched to any gene: 6. CDR3 amino acids: CASSAPGQASGNTIYF. CDR3 coding DNA: TGTGCCAGCAGCGCGCCGGGACAGGCCTCTGGAAACACCATATATTTT. The whole variable domain, remainder taken from reference TRBV7-9 and TRBJ1-3, is DTGVSQNPRHKITKRGQNVTFRCDPISEHNRLYWYRQTLGQGPEFLTYFQNEAQLEKSRLLSDRFSAERPKGSFSTLEIQRTEQGDSAMYLCASSAPGQASGNTIYFGEGSWLTVV.

The rearrangement links TRBV4-3 to TRBJ2-5, with a weak D call TRBD2 (7 bases). Germline values: CDR1 LGHNA, CDR2 YSLEER. Trimming stripped 0 bases from V and 5 bases from J, with 16 bases between. The CDR3 length is 16 residues. CDR3 protein: CASSQDAGAERETQYF. CDR3 in DNA: TGCGCCAGCAGCCAAGATGCGGGGGCCGAACGGGAGACCCAGTACTTC.

CDR3 in DNA: TGTGCCAGCAGCCTTGAGGGGGGGGTCTCCTACGAGCAGTACTTC. The encoded protein is CASSLEGGVSYEQYF. The V and J genes are TRBV7-2 and TRBJ2-7; tentative D call: TRBD2 (7 bases). The CDR3 length is 15 residues. Trimming cost V 5 bases and J 0 bases, with 14 bases left between them. Germline CDR1 reads SGHTA; CDR2 reads FQGNSA.

The V gene is TRBV6-2 or TRBV6-3, the J gene TRBJ2-1, with TRBD2 matching over 10 bases. This CDR3 has 13 amino acids. The junction had 10 bases not matched to a gene; V was cut back by 4 bases and J by 16 bases. In germline, CDR1 is MNHEY, CDR2 SVGEGT. The CDR3 bases are TGTGCCAGCAGTTTGGGAGCCTCTAGCGGGGGATTCTTC. Translating it yields CASSLGASSGGFF.

J is TRBJ2-2 and V is TRBV7-9, with unresolved D. The V gene lost 6 bases and the J gene lost 0 bases, with 11 bases spanning the gap. The CDR3 is 15 residues long. Germline assignment: CDR1 SEHNR and CDR2 FQNEAQ (reference sequence). CDR3 nucleotide sequence: TGTGCCAGCAGTCTCTACGGAGCGAACACCGGGGAGCTGTTTTTT. This translates into CASSLYGANTGELFF.

V is TRBV29-1 and J is TRBJ2-3; 10 positions agree with TRBD1. After removal of 7 bases from V and 3 bases from J, the junction contained 4 bases not matched to a gene. Germline V CDR1 and CDR2: SQVTM, ANQGSEA. The CDR3 has 13 residues. DNA of the CDR3: TGCAGCGCCCGACAGGGGGCAACAGATACGCAGTATTTT. The encoded protein is CSARQGATDTQYF.

V and J are TRBV5-6 and TRBJ1-6; the match to TRBD1 covers 7 bases. This CDR3 spans 18 amino acids. Germline trimming cut 5 bases from V and 8 bases from J; bases unmatched to any gene: 19. CDR1 and CDR2 from the germline V gene are SGHDT and YYEEEE. The DNA of the CDR3 is TGTGCCAGCAGTAACCGACTAACAGGGGTTATGGGCCATTCACCCCTCCACTTT. This gives the protein CASSNRLTGVMGHSPLHF.

The chain joins TRBV4-2 to TRBJ2-7; 7 bases are shared with TRBD2. V was clipped by 1 base and J by 2 bases; unmatched bases: 11. The CDR3 is 17 residues long. CDR1 and CDR2 from the germline V gene are LGHNA and YNFKEQ. This chain's CDR3 is CASSQGGLGRVPYEQYF. The CDR3 DNA is TGTGCCAGCAGCCAAGGGGGTTTGGGGAGGGTACCCTACGAGCAGTACTTC.

The chain couples TRBV12-3 or TRBV12-4 to TRBJ2-1, with D unresolved. The CDR3 totals 13 residues. The ends were cut back, 2 bases at V and 6 bases at J, with 8 bases in the middle. The CDR3 loop reads CASSLPPSNEQFF. The CDR3, as DNA: TGTGCCAGCAGTTTACCCCCGTCCAATGAGCAGTTCTTC.

V is TRBV12-3 or TRBV12-4 and J is TRBJ1-2; a possible D gene is TRBD1 (5 bases). The CDR3 totals 11 residues. Trimming cost V 7 bases and J 8 bases, with 11 bases left between them. This CDR3 is CASTYGGGYTF. The CDR3 DNA is TGTGCCAGCACCTACGGGGGGGGCTACACCTTC.

The chain is built from TRBV19 and TRBJ2-1; TRBD1 agrees at 10 bases. The V gene's germline CDR1 is LNHDA and CDR2 SQIVND (reference sequence). The V and J ends lost 7 bases and 5 bases, in that order; junction bases with no gene match: 8. The CDR3 consists of 15 residues. CDR3 coding DNA: TGTGCCAGTACCAAGCCGGGACAGGGGAACAATGAGCAGTTCTTC. It yields the protein CASTKPGQGNNEQFF.

The chain employs TRBV28 and TRBJ1-1, with TRBD1 as a possible D gene (5 bases). The length of the CDR3 is 12 residues. CDR1 and CDR2 (germline): MDHEN, SYDVKM. V shed 2 bases and J shed 4 bases, with 5 bases lying between them. CDR3 sequence: CASSLRGTEAFF. CDR3 DNA sequence: TGTGCCAGCAGTTTAAGGGGCACTGAAGCTTTCTTT.

The CDR3 sequence: CASSLSSVSYNEQFF. The CDR3 DNA follows: TGTGCCAGTAGTCTCTCCAGCGTGTCCTACAATGAGCAGTTCTTC. The chain carries TRBV19 and TRBJ2-1; D remains ambiguous. The CDR3 is made up of 15 amino acids. V lost 5 bases and J 1 base, leaving 12 bases between the germline ends. CDR1 is LNHDA and CDR2 is SQIVND in the germline V gene (reference sequence).

The chain carries TRBV9 and TRBJ2-5; 7 nucleotides align to TRBD2. This CDR3 comprises 14 residues. Trimming took 2 bases from V and 5 from J; bases not matched to a gene: 6. Germline-derived CDR1 and CDR2 are SGDLS and YYNGEE. The CDR3 region has the DNA TGTGCCAGCAGCGTGGAAGCGGGAACCGAGACCCAGTACTTC. Translating it yields CASSVEAGTETQYF. The full variable domain, in which reference TRBV9 and TRBJ2-5 provide the parts outside the CDR3, is DSGVTQTPKHLITATGQRVTLRCSPRSGDLSVYWYQQSLDQGLQFLIQYYNGEERAKGNILERFSAQQFPDLHSELNLSSLELGDSALYFCASSVEAGTETQYFGPGTRLLVL.

The rearrangement uses TRBV5-1 and TRBJ1-6; a weak D match, TRBD1 (5 bases). CDR1 and CDR2 from the germline V gene are SGHRS and YFSETQ. Trimming left V 4 bases short and J 7 bases short, with 9 bases between. This CDR3 has 13 residues. The CDR3 nucleotides read TGCGCCAGCAGCACGACAGAGAATTCACCCCTCCACTTT. Its protein is CASSTTENSPLHF. Full variable domain (remainder filled in from reference TRBV5-1 and TRBJ1-6): KAGVTQTPRYLIKTRGQQVTLSCSPISGHRSVSWYQQTPGQGLQFLFEYFSETQRNKGNFPGRFSGRQFSNSRSEMNVSTLELGDSALYLCASSTTENSPLHFGNGTRLTVT.

V usage is TRBV12-2 and J usage is TRBJ1-6. TRBV12-2 is classified as a pseudogene. This CDR3 is 10 amino acids long. The CDR3 DNA reads TGTGCAAGTCGCTCCACTCCCCTCCACTTT. This translates into CASRSTPLHF.

This rearrangement joins TRBV2 to TRBJ1-6; 8 bases fit TRBD1. CDR3 length equals 15 residues. CDR1 and CDR2 (germline): SNHLY, FYNNEI. With V trimmed by 4 bases and J by 7 bases, 6 bases remained unmatched. CDR3 protein: CASSVTGQENSPLHF. Written as DNA, the CDR3 is TGTGCCAGCAGTGTAACGGGACAGGAAAATTCACCCCTCCACTTT.

This chain uses TRBV25-1 with TRBJ1-1; 8 nucleotides agree with TRBD1. The V gene's germline CDR1 is MGHDK and CDR2 SYGVNS. CDR3 length: 14 residues. Germline trimming cut 3 bases from V and 8 bases from J; bases unmatched to any gene: 8. The CDR3 DNA reads as TGTGCCAGCAGTGATAGACAGGGGCGCCAAGAAGCTTTCTTT. It is translated as CASSDRQGRQEAFF.

The chain recombines TRBV7-2 with TRBJ1-3; D not certain. The V end was cut by 1 base, the J end by 4 bases, with 11 bases between. CDR1 is SGHTA, CDR2 FQGNSA, per germline. CDR3 length equals 15 residues. The CDR3 spells CASSLVPGSGNTIYF. DNA for the CDR3: TGTGCCAGCAGCTTAGTTCCCGGGTCCGGAAACACCATATATTTT.